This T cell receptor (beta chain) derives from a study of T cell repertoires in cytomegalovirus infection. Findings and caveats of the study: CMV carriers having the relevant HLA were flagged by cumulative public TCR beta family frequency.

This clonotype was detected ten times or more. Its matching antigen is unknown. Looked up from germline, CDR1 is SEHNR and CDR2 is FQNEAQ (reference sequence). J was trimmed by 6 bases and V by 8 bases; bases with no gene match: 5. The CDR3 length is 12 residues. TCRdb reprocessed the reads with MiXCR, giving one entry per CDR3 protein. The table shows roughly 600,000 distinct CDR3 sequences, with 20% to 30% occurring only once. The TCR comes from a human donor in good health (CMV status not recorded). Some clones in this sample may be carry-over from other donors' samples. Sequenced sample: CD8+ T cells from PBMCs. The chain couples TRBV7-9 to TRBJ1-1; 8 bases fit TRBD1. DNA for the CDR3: TGTGCCAGCCGGACAGGGAATGCTGAAGCTTTCTTT. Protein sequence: CASRTGNAEAFF.